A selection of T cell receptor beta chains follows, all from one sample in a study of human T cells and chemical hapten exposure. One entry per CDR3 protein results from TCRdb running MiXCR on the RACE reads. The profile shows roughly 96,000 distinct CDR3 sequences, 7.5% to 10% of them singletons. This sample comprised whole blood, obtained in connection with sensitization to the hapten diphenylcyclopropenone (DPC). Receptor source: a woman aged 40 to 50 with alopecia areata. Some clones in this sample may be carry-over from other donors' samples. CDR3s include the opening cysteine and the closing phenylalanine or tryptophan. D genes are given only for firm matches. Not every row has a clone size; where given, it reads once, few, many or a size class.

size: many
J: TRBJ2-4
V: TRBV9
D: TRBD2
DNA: TGTGCCAGCAGCCCCCCCCAGGGAGGGAAAAACATTCAGTACTTC
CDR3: CASSPPQGGKNIQYF

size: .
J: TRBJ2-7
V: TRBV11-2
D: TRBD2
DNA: TGTGCCAGCAGCCCTCGCGGGAGGCAGTACTTC
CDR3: CASSPRGRQYF

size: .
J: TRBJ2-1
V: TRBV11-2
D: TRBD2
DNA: TGTGCCAGCAGCTTAAAACTAGCGCCCAGCTCCTACAATGAGCAGTTCTTC
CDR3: CASSLKLAPSSYNEQFF

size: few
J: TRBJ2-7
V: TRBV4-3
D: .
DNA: TGCGCCAGCAGCCGCTTCTTGGGCGGCGCTTACTACGAGCAGTACTTC
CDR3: CASSRFLGGAYYEQYF

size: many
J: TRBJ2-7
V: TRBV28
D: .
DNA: TGTGCCAGCGGGCTGCCCGGGAGAGACTACGAGCAGTACTTC
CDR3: CASGLPGRDYEQYF

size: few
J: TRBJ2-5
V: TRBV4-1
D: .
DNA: TGCGCCAGCAGCCACGACAGTGCCCCCGAGACCCAGTACTTC
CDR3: CASSHDSAPETQYF

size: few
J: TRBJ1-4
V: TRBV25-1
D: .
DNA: TGTGCCAGCAGTGAAGGGGTTGGTAATGAAAAACTGTTTTTT
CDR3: CASSEGVGNEKLFF

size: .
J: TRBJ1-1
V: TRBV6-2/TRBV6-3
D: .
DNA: TGTGCCAGCAGTTACTCATTTGTTCGGCGAAACACTGAAGCTTTCTTT
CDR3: CASSYSFVRRNTEAFF

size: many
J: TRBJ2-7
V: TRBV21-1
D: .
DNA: TGTGCCAGCAGCAACCGCGAGGACACCGCCTACGAGCAGTACTTC
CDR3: CASSNREDTAYEQYF

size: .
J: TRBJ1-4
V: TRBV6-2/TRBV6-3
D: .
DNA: TGTGCCAGCAGTTCGCCACGGGACGCGGAAAAACTGTTTTTT
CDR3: CASSSPRDAEKLFF

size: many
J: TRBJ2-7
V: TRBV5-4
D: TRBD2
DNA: TGTGCCAGCAGCTTGGGCGGGAGCGGTTACGAGCAGTACTTC
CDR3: CASSLGGSGYEQYF

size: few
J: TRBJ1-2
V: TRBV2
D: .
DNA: TGTGCCACCGAAGGGGGGGGGTACTATGGCTACACCTTC
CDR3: CATEGGGYYGYTF

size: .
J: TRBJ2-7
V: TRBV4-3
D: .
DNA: TGCGCCAGCAGCCAAGCGACCTCCCCCGCCTACGAGCAGTACTTC
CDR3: CASSQATSPAYEQYF

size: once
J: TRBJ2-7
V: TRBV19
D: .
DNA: TGTTCCAGTAGTATTGAAGGGTTGGGGTCCGAGCAGTACTTC
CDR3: CSSSIEGLGSEQYF

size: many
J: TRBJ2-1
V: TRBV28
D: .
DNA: TGTGCCAGCAGTGGGACTTTATACAATGAGCAGTTCTTC
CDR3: CASSGTLYNEQFF

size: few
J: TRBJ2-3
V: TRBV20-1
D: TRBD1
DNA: TGCAGTGCTAGAGTGCGCTACGGACAGGGTCCCACAGATACGCAGTATTTT
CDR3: CSARVRYGQGPTDTQYF

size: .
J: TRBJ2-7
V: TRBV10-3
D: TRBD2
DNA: TGTGCCATCACGGACGCCGGGTGGCGGGAGGGCCTCTACGAGCAGTACTTC
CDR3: CAITDAGWREGLYEQYF

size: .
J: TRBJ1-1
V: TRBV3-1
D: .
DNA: TGTGCCAGCAGCCGTACGGGGTCCAACACTGAAGCTTTCTTT
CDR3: CASSRTGSNTEAFF

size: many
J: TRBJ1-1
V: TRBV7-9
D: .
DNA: TGTGCCAGCAGCTTAGGCACGGGGAACACTGAAGCTTTCTTT
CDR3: CASSLGTGNTEAFF

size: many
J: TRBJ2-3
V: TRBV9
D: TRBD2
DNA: TGTGCCAGCAGCCCCCGACTAGCAGCAAGCACAGATACGCAGTATTTT
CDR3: CASSPRLAASTDTQYF

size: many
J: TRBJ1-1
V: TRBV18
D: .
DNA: TGTGCCAGCTCACCCCATGTGGGACGGGAAGCTTTCTTT
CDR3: CASSPHVGREAFF

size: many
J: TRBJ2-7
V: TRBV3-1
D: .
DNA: TGTGCCAGCAGCCAAGATATCAGCTCCTACGAGCAGTACTTC
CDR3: CASSQDISSYEQYF

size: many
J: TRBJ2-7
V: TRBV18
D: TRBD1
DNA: TGTGCCAGCTCTCCACCTCACTCCGGGACAGGGGCCTACGAGCAGTACTTC
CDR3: CASSPPHSGTGAYEQYF

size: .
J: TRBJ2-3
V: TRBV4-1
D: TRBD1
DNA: TGCGCCAGCAGCCAAGAAGGCACCGGGACAGGGTTGGGAAAAGATACGCAGTATTTT
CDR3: CASSQEGTGTGLGKDTQYF

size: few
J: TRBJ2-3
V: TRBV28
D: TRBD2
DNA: TGTGCCAGCAGAACGACTAGCGGGAGGGACGGGGGTACGCAGTATTTT
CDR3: CASRTTSGRDGGTQYF

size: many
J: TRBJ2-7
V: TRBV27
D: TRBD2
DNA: TGTGCCAGCAGCTATGGACTAGCGGCCTCCTACGAGCAGTACTTC
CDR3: CASSYGLAASYEQYF

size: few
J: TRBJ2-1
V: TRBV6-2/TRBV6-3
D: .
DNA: TGTGCCAGCAGCCAGGAGGCCCTGCGCAATGAGCAGTTCTTC
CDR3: CASSQEALRNEQFF